These T cell receptor beta chains were read from a single sample in a study of T-cell reconstitution after alpha-beta-depleted transplantation in children. TCRdb passed the PCR reads through MiXCR, listing each CDR3 protein once. The profile shows approximately 520,000 distinct CDR3 sequences, roughly 33% of them singletons. The sample here was PBMCs from the stem cell graft donor, taken from the stem cell graft. The origin of the receptors is a human donor who donated a stem cell graft to a child with aplastic anemia. CDR3s leave out the opening cysteine and the closing phenylalanine or tryptophan.

V,CDR3
TRBV5-1,ASSLFGQGNYNEQF
TRBV12-5,ASGLVSADTQY
TRBV7-2,ASSLVGATEAF
TRBV4-3,ASSQDHRRQTYEQY
TRBV6-2/TRBV6-3,ASNTPARCNEQF
TRBV7-2,ASSLLGLGGNTIY
TRBV12-3/TRBV12-4,ASSVSSVYSYNEQF
TRBV11-2,ASSLRGPVVPLSTDTQY
TRBV27,ASSLKASGLSYEQY
TRBV11-2,ASSLEGSGRVLYNEQF
TRBV29-1,SVEHRQGGTEAF
TRBV6-1,ASSPSTNTGELF
TRBV20-1,SASGKLDGYT
TRBV6-5,ASSYPGQRGYT
TRBV12-3/TRBV12-4,ASTIGGQGKNIQY
TRBV19,ASSTTGVGTGELF
TRBV28,ASVDRGTYNEQF
TRBV4-3,ASSPQPTLNTEAF
TRBV4-2,SSSHDGRPNSYNEQF
TRBV20-1,SAGFINEQF
TRBV19,ASSIELAKNIQY
TRBV5-4,ASNDWNTGELF
TRBV6-1,ASSPGPTGAYSNQPQH
TRBV24-1,ATSEDREAF
TRBV13,ASSSGGGEQF
TRBV7-8,ASSLTRQWDSFTEAF
TRBV15,ATSRPGQEYEQY
TRBV27,ASSPRRRDRRTDTQY
TRBV11-2,ASSPDNIRDRVGDEQF
TRBV7-2,ASSLGTGGMGEQF
TRBV12-3/TRBV12-4,ASRGTKNEQF
TRBV7-8,ASSFTAVSSYEQY
TRBV6-1,ASSRLAPSYEQY
TRBV18,ASSPGARVEEQY
TRBV20-1,SARGGPTGEQY
TRBV29-1,SVGPGGGELF
TRBV4-2,ASSQPVQTVFSNQPQH
TRBV7-8,ASSLQRSTDTQY
TRBV29-1,SVDPGSDEAF
TRBV7-9,ASSLPQGRETQY
TRBV6-1,ASSDRKTDGRFYGYT
TRBV5-5,ASSSYSATNNEQF
TRBV18,ASSPPRGGPADTQY
TRBV7-6,ASSPSRGYEQF
TRBV20-1,SASRDDRFRNQPQH
TRBV7-9,AGSFFSGGTNTQY
TRBV5-1,ATGTGESNTEAF